This T cell receptor (beta chain) was found in a study of shared clonotypes between healthy human individuals. Looked up from germline, CDR1 is MGHDK and CDR2 is SYGVNS. V dropped 6 bases and J dropped 4 bases, with 6 bases sitting between them. This CDR3 is built from 11 residues. Cells designated naive CD8 were CD45RO-negative and were positively selected for CCR7, with terminally differentiated effector memory CD45RA+ cells excluded. Profiling relied on immunoSEQ multiplex PCR, and the TCRdb table lists in-frame clones only, not all of them. Of about 680,000 clones in the sample, around 92% were seen once.

The chain carries TRBV25-1 and TRBJ1-1; maybe TRBD1 (5 bases). Sequenced material: naive CD8+ T cells sorted from blood. The TCR sequence derives from a man aged 25 to 45 in good health. CDR3 amino acids: CASRRGTEAFF. The CDR3 DNA sequence: TGTGCCAGCAGAAGGGGCACTGAAGCTTTCTTT. The whole variable domain, remainder taken from reference TRBV25-1 and TRBJ1-1, is EADIYQTPRYLVIGTGKKITLECSQTMGHDKMYWYQQDPGMELHLIHYSYGVNSTEKGDLSSESTVSRIRTEHFPLTLESARPSHTSQYLCASRRGTEAFFGQGTRLTVV.